This TCR beta chain derives from a study of T-cell memory formation after mild COVID-19. This clonotype was observed a few times. Germline trimming cut 4 bases from V and 4 bases from J; bases unmatched to any gene: 3. Germline loops: CDR1 SGHNT, CDR2 YYREEE (reference sequence). The CDR3 totals 13 residues. TCRdb re-analysed the 5' RACE reads in MiXCR, keeping a single row per CDR3 protein. The sample lists 180,000 or so distinct CDR3 sequences, about 9.9% occurring once. The clonotype originates from a man between 18 and 29 years old who had mild COVID-19 (a few samples of this study predate the infection). Cell type and time point are not known. This chain connects TRBV5-4 to TRBJ2-3; 7 bases match TRBD2. Sequencing input: PBMCs or a T cell subset sorted from them (not recorded which). For the CDR3, the DNA is TGTGCCAGCAGCCTGCGGGGGTCAGATACGCAGTATTTT. Its protein is CASSLRGSDTQYF.